The 7 T cell receptor beta chains in this list originate from one sample, sequenced in a study of blood T cells in healthy people across ages. A second PCR of about 7 to 12 cycles used a sample-barcoded 5' primer and a J-beta primer mix. MiXCR, applied by TCRdb to the 5' RACE reads, yields one record per CDR3 protein. The sample includes 800,000 or so distinct CDR3 sequences, about 59% of them seen just once. Sequencing was done on a sample of blood. Every receptor here comes from a man younger than 40 in good health.

This clonotype was picked up one time. This sequence joins TRBV25-1 and TRBJ1-2; 7 bases line up with TRBD1. This CDR3 region has 14 residues. V lost 6 bases, J lost 0 bases, and 4 bases stayed unmatched. The germline gives CDR1 MGHDK, CDR2 SYGVNS. DNA for the CDR3: TGTGCCAGCAGGAAACAGGGGCCTAACTATGGCTACACCTTC. It codes for CASRKQGPNYGYTF.

The chain employs TRBV6-5 and TRBJ2-3, with 9 bases fitting TRBD1. The V segment lost 5 bases and the J segment 5 bases; nucleotides outside the gene matches: 5. The CDR3 length is 14 residues. Germline V lookup: CDR1 MNHEY, CDR2 SVGAGI. The CDR3 DNA follows: TGTGCCAGCAGTCCGGGACAGGGAAGAGATACGCAGTATTTT. Its protein is CASSPGQGRDTQYF.

V is TRBV3-1 and J is TRBJ2-1, with D possibly matching TRBD2 (5 bases). Germline CDR1 is LGHDT and CDR2 is YNNKEL (reference sequence). The CDR3 is 14 residues long. V lost 4 bases and J lost 8, with 15 bases in between. CDR3 nucleotides: TGTGCCAGCAGCCGGACTCCAATTGGGGATGAGCAGTTCTTC. It translates to CASSRTPIGDEQFF.

As for this clonotype: At one end, the junction sequence differs from germline, possibly due to a read error. The rearrangement uses TRBV27 and TRBJ2-3, with D possibly called TRBD1 or TRBD2 (5 bases each). Looked up from germline, CDR1 is MNHEY and CDR2 is SMNVEV (reference sequence). CDR3 length equals 15 residues. In DNA, the CDR3 is TGTGCCTGCAGTTTTGGGGGATATAGCACAGATACGCAGTATTTT. Amino acids: CACSFGGYSTDTQYF.

There are a few counts of this clonotype. The chain combines TRBV10-3 with TRBJ2-7; perhaps TRBD1 as D (5 bases). Germline V gene data show CDR1 as ENHRY and CDR2 as SYGVKD. The V gene lost 0 bases and the J gene lost 2 bases, with 14 bases spanning the gap. The CDR3 consists of 16 residues. The CDR3 DNA reads TGTGCCATCAGTGAGTCGGGGCTAGTTAGGGCCTACGAGCAGTACTTC. This codes for CAISESGLVRAYEQYF.

The chain has TRBV29-1 and TRBJ2-7; D not resolved. CDR1 is SQVTM, CDR2 ANQGSEA, per germline. CDR3 length: 13 amino acids. Trimming pared 4 bases from V and 0 bases from J, leaving 10 bases between. CDR3 nucleotide sequence: TGCAGCGTTGTGAGAGGAAGCTCCTACGAGCAGTACTTC. Protein sequence: CSVVRGSSYEQYF.

V gene TRBV6-8 combines with J gene TRBJ1-2, with a weak D call TRBD1 (5 bases). CDR3 length: 17 amino acids. Germline V gene data show CDR1 as MNHGY and CDR2 as SAAAGT. The V gene lost 4 bases and the J gene lost 2 bases, with 20 bases spanning the gap. CDR3 DNA sequence: TGTGCCAGCAGTTGGATTTGGACACGTACATTGAACTATGGCTACACCTTC. Its translation is CASSWIWTRTLNYGYTF.